Below, 29 T cell receptor beta chains from the same sample are listed, as sequenced in a study of blood T cell repertoires in COVID-19. Clones were sequenced by immunoSEQ multiplex PCR, and TCRdb holds only the in-frame ones, with some missing. The repertoire holds more than 80,000 clones, with approximately 86% as singletons. Sequencing used peripheral blood. The source is a man aged 40-50 years with acute or convalescent COVID-19.

J is TRBJ2-6 and V is TRBV7-6, with a weak D call TRBD2 (5 bases). Germline loops: CDR1 SGHVS, CDR2 FNYEAQ. The V end lost 4 bases, the J end lost 0 bases, and 10 bases lay between the germline ends. CDR3 length: 16 amino acids. The CDR3 reads CASSSRGGSGANVLTF. In nucleotides, the CDR3 is TGTGCCAGCAGCTCGCGTGGAGGCTCTGGGGCCAACGTCCTGACTTTC.

V is TRBV3-1 (or the pseudogene TRBV3-2) and J is TRBJ2-7, with TRBD1 identical over 9 bases. Germline assignment: CDR1 LGHDT and CDR2 YNNKEL (reference sequence). Trimming removed 8 bases from V and 4 bases from J; junction bases left unmatched: 21. The length of the CDR3 is 18 residues. CDR3 region: CASGGPGQGIVSRYEQYF. CDR3 DNA: TGTGCCAGCGGGGGACCGGGACAGGGAATAGTTAGCCGTTACGAGCAGTACTTC.

V and J are TRBV12-5 and TRBJ2-7; a weak D match, TRBD2 (7 bases). Germline-derived CDR1 and CDR2 are LGHNT and FRNRAP. CDR3 size: 15 residues. Trimming took 7 bases from V and 3 from J, leaving 19 bases between them. The CDR3 loop is CASVPLAGAVYEQYF. For the CDR3, the DNA is TGTGCTAGTGTTCCCCTCGCGGGGGCCGTCTACGAGCAGTACTTC.

This chain joins TRBV5-1 and TRBJ2-7; D unclear. V was pared by 1 base and J by 7 bases, with 6 bases between. This CDR3 spans 11 amino acids. Germline V gene sequence: CDR1 SGHRS, CDR2 YFSETQ. This CDR3 is CASSLNREQYF. The CDR3 DNA reads as TGCGCCAGCAGCTTGAATAGAGAGCAGTACTTC. The complete variable domain, with remaining parts taken from reference TRBV5-1 and TRBJ2-7, reads KAGVTQTPRYLIKTRGQQVTLSCSPISGHRSVSWYQQTPGQGLQFLFEYFSETQRNKGNFPGRFSGRQFSNSRSEMNVSTLELGDSALYLCASSLNREQYFGPGTRLTVT.

The gene calls are TRBV5-1 and TRBJ1-1, with 7 bases fitting TRBD1. The J segment lost 1 base and the V segment lost 4 bases, leaving 7 bases of the junction unmatched. This CDR3 contains 15 residues. Germline values: CDR1 SGHRS, CDR2 YFSETQ. CDR3 residues: CASSPPGTANTEAFF. The CDR3 DNA follows: TGCGCCAGCAGCCCCCCCGGGACAGCGAACACTGAAGCTTTCTTT.

The V call is TRBV11-1, the J call TRBJ2-3; TRBD1 matches 7 bases. The length of the CDR3 is 15 residues. Germline-derived CDR1 and CDR2 are SGHAT and FQDESV (reference sequence). V gave up 1 base and J gave up 2 bases; unmatched junction bases: 3. The CDR3 loop is CASSLGGGYTDTQYF. The DNA of the CDR3 is TGTGCCAGCAGCTTAGGAGGGGGCTACACAGATACGCAGTATTTT.

DNA of the CDR3: TGCGCCAGCTCCACGGGGGGGGCGCAACCTGGGGCCAACGTCCTGACTTTC. It translates to CASSTGGAQPGANVLTF. The chain couples TRBV5-1 to TRBJ2-6, with 8 bases lining up with TRBD2. Trimming took 7 bases from V and 2 from J; bases not matched to a gene: 11. There are 17 residues in the CDR3. The germline gives CDR1 SGHRS, CDR2 YFSETQ.

This chain connects TRBV28 to TRBJ1-2; TRBD1 might be the D (5 bases). This CDR3 region has 14 residues. The germline V and J ends were trimmed by 8 bases and 6 bases, with 19 bases remaining between them. CDR1 and CDR2 from the germline V gene are MDHEN and SYDVKM. This CDR3 is CASGPPGDGNGYTF. Here the CDR3 DNA reads TGTGCCAGCGGTCCTCCGGGGGACGGGAATGGCTACACCTTC.

The chain combines TRBV25-1 with TRBJ2-1; 7 bases agree with TRBD2. There are 15 residues in the CDR3. Germline trimming cut 3 bases from V and 8 bases from J; bases unmatched to any gene: 10. Germline CDR1 MGHDK, CDR2 SYGVNS. The CDR3 protein is CASSDFGGSSHEQFF. DNA for the CDR3: TGTGCCAGCAGTGATTTTGGCGGGAGTAGTCATGAGCAGTTCTTC.

The CDR3 sequence is CASSYHRGEQYF. In DNA, the CDR3 is TGTGCCAGCAGTTACCATCGGGGCGAGCAGTACTTC. V gene TRBV6-2 or TRBV6-3 combines with J gene TRBJ2-7, with D possibly matching TRBD2 (5 bases). Germline lookup yields CDR1 MNHEY and CDR2 SVGEGT. Trimming cost V 2 bases and J 6 bases, with 8 bases left between them. The CDR3 loop spans 12 amino acids.

The rearrangement uses TRBV6-5 and TRBJ1-2; 10 nucleotides agree with TRBD1. Looked up from germline, CDR1 is MNHEY and CDR2 is SVGAGI. The V gene end was trimmed by 6 bases and the J gene end by 9 bases; junction bases not matched to a gene: 13. The CDR3 spans 15 residues. The CDR3, as DNA: TGTGCCAGCAGCGACTATAGACAGGGGGCCACCCGCTACACCTTC. It translates to CASSDYRQGATRYTF.

In this sample, this clone turned up once. The V and J genes are TRBV27 and TRBJ1-1, with TRBD1 matching over 8 bases. Per the germline V gene, CDR1 is MNHEY and CDR2 is SMNVEV (reference sequence). The CDR3 runs 16 residues. V was pared by 2 bases and J by 2 bases, with 7 bases of the junction left unmatched. The CDR3 nucleotides read TGTGCCAGCAGTTTAAGAGGACAGGGCTTTAACACTGAAGCTTTCTTT. Amino acids: CASSLRGQGFNTEAFF.

V gene TRBV19 combines with J gene TRBJ2-5, with D maybe TRBD1 (5 bases). This CDR3 spans 12 amino acids. V lost 6 bases and J 5 bases, leaving 10 bases between the germline ends. Germline loops: CDR1 LNHDA, CDR2 SQIVND (reference sequence). The chain's CDR3 is CASRGPGETQYF. As DNA, the CDR3 is TGTGCCAGTAGGGGGCCAGGGGAGACCCAGTACTTC.

The rearrangement links TRBV7-2 to TRBJ1-2; 11 bases agree with TRBD1. CDR1 and CDR2 (germline): SGHTA, FQGNSA. The CDR3 extends over 15 amino acids. The V and J ends lost 5 bases and 8 bases, in that order; junction bases with no gene match: 10. CDR3 region: CASSPRTGGVWGYTF. CDR3 nucleotide sequence: TGTGCCAGCAGCCCAAGGACAGGGGGCGTATGGGGCTACACCTTC.

V is TRBV5-4 and J is TRBJ1-6; possibly TRBD1 for D (6 bases). Germline values: CDR1 SGHNT, CDR2 YYREEE (reference sequence). V was trimmed by 0 bases and J by 6 bases, leaving 10 bases between them. This CDR3 has 15 amino acids. CDR3 sequence reads: CASSLGDRSNSPLHF. CDR3 nucleotide sequence: TGTGCCAGCAGCTTGGGAGACAGGAGTAATTCACCCCTCCACTTT.

This clone is a singleton in its sample. V usage is TRBV7-2 and J usage is TRBJ2-2, with 15 bases lining up with TRBD2. The CDR3 sequence is 16 residues long. The germline V gene encodes CDR1 SGHTA and CDR2 FQGNSA. With 2 bases clipped from V and 7 bases from J, the junction kept 2 bases outside the gene matches. CDR3 coding DNA: TGTGCCAGCAGCTTACGGGGACTAGCGGGAGGCGGGGAGCTGTTTTTT. Translated, it gives CASSLRGLAGGGELFF.

This clone was seen a single time. The chain employs TRBV19 and TRBJ2-7; TRBD1 matches 7 bases. The CDR3 spans 14 residues. Germline CDR1 LNHDA, CDR2 SQIVND (reference sequence). With V trimmed by 5 bases and J by 5 bases, 9 bases remained unmatched. The CDR3 coding sequence is TGTGCCAGTAGTGCCTCGGACAGGCTCAACGAGCAGTACTTC. Translating it yields CASSASDRLNEQYF.

The genes are TRBV5-4 and TRBJ1-2, with D possibly TRBD1 on 6 matching bases. Germline loops: CDR1 SGHNT, CDR2 YYREEE (reference sequence). CDR3 length: 13 amino acids. The V end was cut by 3 bases, the J end by 4 bases, with 10 bases between. The CDR3 reads CASSSDRAYGYTF. In nucleotides, the CDR3 is TGTGCCAGCAGCTCGGACAGAGCCTATGGCTACACCTTC. The full variable domain, rest sourced from reference TRBV5-4 and TRBJ1-2, is ETGVTQSPTHLIKTRGQQVTLRCSSQSGHNTVSWYQQALGQGPQFIFQYYREEENGRGNFPPRFSGLQFPNYSSELNVNALELDDSALYLCASSSDRAYGYTFGSGTRLTVV.

The chain joins TRBV6-5 to TRBJ1-2; TRBD1 might be the D (5 bases). Looked up from germline, CDR1 is MNHEY and CDR2 is SVGAGI. The CDR3 length is 13 residues. V was clipped by 11 bases and J by 7 bases, with 20 bases between them. The CDR3 nucleotides read TGTGCCGCCCAAGCAGTAAGGGGAGGTGGCTACACCTTC. Translation gives CAAQAVRGGGYTF.

J is TRBJ1-4 and V is TRBV2; 10 bases align to TRBD1. The germline V gene encodes CDR1 SNHLY and CDR2 FYNNEI. CDR3 size: 15 residues. V lost 1 base and J lost 6; bases outside the gene matches: 2. The CDR3 reads CASSEEGTGDEKLFF. Here the CDR3 DNA reads TGTGCCAGCAGTGAAGAGGGGACAGGGGATGAAAAACTGTTTTTT. The whole variable domain, remainder taken from reference TRBV2 and TRBJ1-4, is EPEVTQTPSHQVTQMGQEVILRCVPISNHLYFYWYRQILGQKVEFLVSFYNNEISEKSEIFDDQFSVERPDGSNFTLKIRSTKLEDSAMYFCASSEEGTGDEKLFFGSGTQLSVL.

V is TRBV19 and J is TRBJ2-1; a weak D match, TRBD1 (5 bases). The germline V and J ends were trimmed by 5 bases and 4 bases, with 9 bases remaining between them. The CDR3 spans 13 residues. The germline gives CDR1 LNHDA, CDR2 SQIVND (reference sequence). The CDR3 coding sequence is TGTGCCAGTAGTCCCCGGACATACAATGAGCAGTTCTTC. Encoded protein: CASSPRTYNEQFF.

As to this clone: The identical CDR3 is also encoded by other nucleotide sequences in the sample. This rearrangement joins TRBV7-2 to TRBJ2-5; a possible D gene is TRBD2 (6 bases). V lost 0 bases, J lost 2 bases, and 7 bases lay in between. Looked up from germline, CDR1 is SGHTA and CDR2 is FQGNSA. The CDR3 spans 14 residues. The CDR3 sequence is CASSLAGGQETQYF. For the CDR3, the DNA is TGTGCCAGCAGCTTAGCGGGGGGACAAGAGACCCAGTACTTC.

Concerning this clone: Sequence at one end of the junction differs from germline and may be a read error. This chain connects TRBV6-6 to TRBJ1-4; 7 bases line up with TRBD1. The CDR3 runs to 15 residues. CDR1 is MNHNY and CDR2 is SVGAGI in the germline V gene (reference sequence). CDR3 sequence: CASIRSGQTNGKLFF. The CDR3 region has the DNA TGTGCCAGCATTCGATCGGGACAGACAAATGGAAAACTGTTTTTT.

This chain joins TRBV7-9 and TRBJ2-7; D perhaps matches TRBD1 (6 bases). The germline gives CDR1 SEHNR, CDR2 FQNEAQ (reference sequence). CDR3 size: 13 residues. Trimming removed 8 bases from V and 5 bases from J, with 16 bases in between. The CDR3 loop reads CASRADSFHEQYF. The CDR3 region has the DNA TGTGCCAGCCGGGCGGACAGTTTCCACGAGCAGTACTTC.

This clone was counted only a few times. The chain combines TRBV9 with TRBJ1-3; 8 nucleotides line up with TRBD1. Germline assignment: CDR1 SGDLS and CDR2 YYNGEE. Germline trimming cut 4 bases from V and 3 bases from J; bases unmatched to any gene: 9. The CDR3 has 16 amino acids. DNA of the CDR3: TGTGCCAGCAGCCCCCGGACAGGGTTTCATGGAAACACCATATATTTT. It yields the protein CASSPRTGFHGNTIYF.

The count of this clone is one. The chain uses TRBV20-1 and TRBJ1-2, with D unresolved. The V gene lost 0 bases and the J gene lost 10 bases, with 9 bases spanning the gap. The CDR3 runs 11 residues. The germline V gene encodes CDR1 DFQATT and CDR2 SNEGSKA (reference sequence). CDR3 region: CSAREVEVYTF. In DNA, the CDR3 is TGCAGTGCTAGAGAGGTGGAGGTCTACACCTTC.

The V gene is TRBV6-5, the J gene TRBJ1-2; 8 bases map to TRBD1. Germline V gene sequence: CDR1 MNHEY, CDR2 SVGAGI. The CDR3 has 13 amino acids. V shed 6 bases and J 7 bases; nucleotides not matched to a gene: 7. The DNA for the CDR3 is TGTGCCAGCAGCTCCGGTACAGGGGGTGGCTACACCTTC. It encodes CASSSGTGGGYTF.

The rearrangement links TRBV11-2 to TRBJ2-2, with D tentatively TRBD1 (5 bases). Between the trimmed V and J ends, which lost 0 bases and 6 bases, there was a span of 11 bases. Germline V lookup: CDR1 SGHAT, CDR2 FQNNGV. The CDR3 is 15 residues long. The CDR3 DNA is TGTGCCAGCAGCTTAGATACGACAGCACCCGGGGAGCTGTTTTTT. This codes for CASSLDTTAPGELFF.

The CDR3, as DNA: TGTGCCAGTAGTGCTAGCGGGATAACCGGGGAGCTGTTTTTT. This gives the protein CASSASGITGELFF. The chain joins TRBV19 to TRBJ2-2, with TRBD2 matching over 9 bases. The CDR3 length is 14 residues. Germline lookup yields CDR1 LNHDA and CDR2 SQIVND (reference sequence). The V segment lost 5 bases and the J segment 5 bases; nucleotides outside the gene matches: 3.